Below are 7 T cell receptor beta chains sequenced from a single sample in a study of molecular identifiers for immune sequencing clone quantification. TCRdb re-derived calls from the PCR reads in MiXCR, one entry per CDR3 protein. Of approximately 670,000 distinct CDR3 sequences in the sample, 15% to 20% were seen once. The sample comprised naive CD8+ T cells from blood, with Jurkat cell RNA spiked in. Subset here: FACS-sorted CD8+CD4-CCR7+CD45RA+ naive T cells. The receptors originated from a human donor in good health. Some libraries in this study had Jurkat cell RNA spiked in.

The CDR3 DNA reads as TGTGCCTGTAGTCAGGGGTCCTACGAGCAGTACTTC. Translated: CACSQGSYEQYF. The chain joins TRBV30 to TRBJ2-7, with a weak D call TRBD1 (6 bases). The V end lost 6 bases, the J end lost 1 base, and 10 bases lay between the germline ends. There are 12 residues in the CDR3. The V gene's germline CDR1 is GTSNPN and CDR2 SVGIG (reference sequence). Full variable domain (remainder filled in from reference TRBV30 and TRBJ2-7): SQTIHQWPATLVQPVGSPLSLECTVEGTSNPNLYWYRQAAGRGLQLLFYSVGIGQISSEVPQNLSASRPQDRQFILSSKKLLLSDSGFYLCACSQGSYEQYFGPGTRLTVT.

This clonotype has a count of ten or more. CDR3 DNA sequence: TGCGCCAGCAGTAGCCTGGGGAGTTCCTACAATGAGCAGTTCTTC. This sequence encodes CASSSLGSSYNEQFF. The chain couples TRBV5-1 to TRBJ2-1; TRBD2 is a possible D gene (5 bases). Germline-derived CDR1 and CDR2 are SGHRS and YFSETQ. This CDR3 comprises 15 residues. V was pared by 5 bases and J by 1 base, with 13 bases between.

This clonotype was counted many times. The chain recombines TRBV29-1 with TRBJ2-1, with TRBD2 matching 8 bases. This CDR3 is 13 amino acids long. V trimming: 1 base; J trimming: 8 bases; junction bases outside the gene matches: 4. Germline V gene data show CDR1 as SQVTM and CDR2 as ANQGSEA. The CDR3 reads CSVEAGGRDEQFF. The CDR3 nucleotides are TGCAGCGTTGAAGCGGGGGGGCGAGATGAGCAGTTCTTC.

A note on this clonotype: Possible read error: a much larger clone is one base away. This chain uses TRBV27 with TRBJ2-7, with 7 bases identical to TRBD1. Germline assignment: CDR1 MNHEY and CDR2 SMNVEV (reference sequence). This CDR3 is 15 amino acids long. CDR3 DNA sequence: TGTGCCTGCAGCCCGATTGACAGGGTTCGGGACGAGCAGTACTTC. This codes for CACSPIDRVRDEQYF.

Turning to this clonotype: The junction shows a germline mismatch at one end, possibly a read error. CDR3 sequence reads: CASSLTVSNGQFF. The CDR3 nucleotides read TGTGCCAGCAGCTTAACGGTCTCCAATGGGCAGTTCTTC. The chain links TRBV7-3 to TRBJ2-1; D is ambiguous. The germline V gene has CDR1 SGHTA and CDR2 FQGTGA. The length of the CDR3 is 13 residues.

There are many counts of this clonotype. V usage is TRBV29-1 and J usage is TRBJ2-2, with 9 bases fitting TRBD2. J lost 1 base, V lost 6 bases, and 3 bases had no gene match. The CDR3 consists of 14 residues. CDR1 is SQVTM, CDR2 ANQGSEA, per germline. Written as DNA, the CDR3 is TGCAGCGTGGCGACTAGCGGGAACACCGGGGAGCTGTTTTTT. Its translation: CSVATSGNTGELFF.

In this sample, this clonotype turned up many times. The chain has TRBV24-1 and TRBJ1-5, with 8 bases fitting TRBD1. V shed 4 bases and J 6 bases; nucleotides not matched to a gene: 4. Germline assignment: CDR1 KGHDR and CDR2 SFDVKD. The CDR3 loop spans 14 amino acids. CDR3 nucleotide sequence: TGTGCCACCAGTGACCAGGGGGCGATTCAGCCCCAGCATTTT. This encodes CATSDQGAIQPQHF.